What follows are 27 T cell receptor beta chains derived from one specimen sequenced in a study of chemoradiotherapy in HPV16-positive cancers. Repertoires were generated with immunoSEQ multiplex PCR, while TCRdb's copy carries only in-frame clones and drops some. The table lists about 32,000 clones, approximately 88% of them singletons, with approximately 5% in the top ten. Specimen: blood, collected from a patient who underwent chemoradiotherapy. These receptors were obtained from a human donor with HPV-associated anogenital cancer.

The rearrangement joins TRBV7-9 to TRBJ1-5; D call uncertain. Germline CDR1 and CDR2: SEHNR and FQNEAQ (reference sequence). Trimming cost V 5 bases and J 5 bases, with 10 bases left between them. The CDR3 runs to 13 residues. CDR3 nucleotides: TGTGCCAGCAGCCATTACAGTGATCAGCCCCAGCATTTT. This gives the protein CASSHYSDQPQHF.

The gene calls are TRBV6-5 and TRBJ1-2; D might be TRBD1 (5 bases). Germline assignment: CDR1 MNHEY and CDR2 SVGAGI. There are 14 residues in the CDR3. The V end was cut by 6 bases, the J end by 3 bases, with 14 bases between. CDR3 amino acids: CASSYGAGDYGYTF. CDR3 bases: TGTGCCAGCAGCTACGGGGCGGGGGACTATGGCTACACCTTC.

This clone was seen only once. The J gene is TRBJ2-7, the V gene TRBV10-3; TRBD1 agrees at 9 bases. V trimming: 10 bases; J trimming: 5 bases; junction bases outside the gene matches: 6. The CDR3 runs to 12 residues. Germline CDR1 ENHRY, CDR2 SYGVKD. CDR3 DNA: TGTGCCACGAAACAGGGGGCCGACGAGCAGTACTTC. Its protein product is CATKQGADEQYF.

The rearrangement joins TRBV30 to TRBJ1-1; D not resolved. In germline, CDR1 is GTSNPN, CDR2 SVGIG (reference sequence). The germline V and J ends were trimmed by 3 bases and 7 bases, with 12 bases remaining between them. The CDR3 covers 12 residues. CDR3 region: CAWRLQLGEAFF. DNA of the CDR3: TGTGCCTGGAGACTACAGCTGGGTGAAGCTTTCTTT.

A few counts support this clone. The CDR3 here is CASSILANTGELFF. DNA for the CDR3: TGTGCCAGCAGCATCCTCGCGAACACCGGGGAGCTGTTTTTT. The chain uses TRBV7-3 and TRBJ2-2; no clear D gene. CDR1 is SGHTA and CDR2 is FQGTGA in the germline V gene. The CDR3 consists of 14 residues. V was trimmed by 5 bases and J by 0 bases, leaving 7 bases between them.

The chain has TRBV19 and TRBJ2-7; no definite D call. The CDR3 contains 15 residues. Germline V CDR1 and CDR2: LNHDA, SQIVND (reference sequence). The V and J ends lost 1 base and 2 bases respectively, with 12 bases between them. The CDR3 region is CASSIGPEETYEQYF. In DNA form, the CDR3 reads TGTGCCAGTAGTATAGGGCCCGAAGAGACCTACGAGCAGTACTTC.

The CDR3 is CASSVNSYEQYF. In DNA, the CDR3 is TGTGCCAGCAGCGTAAACAGTTACGAGCAGTACTTC. The V gene is TRBV9, the J gene TRBJ2-7; D ambiguous. V dropped 1 base and J dropped 4 bases, with 6 bases sitting between them. This CDR3 comprises 12 residues. The germline V gene encodes CDR1 SGDLS and CDR2 YYNGEE.

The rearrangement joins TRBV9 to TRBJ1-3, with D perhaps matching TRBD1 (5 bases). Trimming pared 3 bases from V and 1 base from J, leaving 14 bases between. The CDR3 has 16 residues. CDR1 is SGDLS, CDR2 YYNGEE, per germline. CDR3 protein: CASSAGWGLSGNTIYF. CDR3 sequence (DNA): TGTGCCAGCAGCGCCGGTTGGGGGTTATCTGGAAACACCATATATTTT. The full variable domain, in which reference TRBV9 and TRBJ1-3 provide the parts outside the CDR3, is DSGVTQTPKHLITATGQRVTLRCSPRSGDLSVYWYQQSLDQGLQFLIQYYNGEERAKGNILERFSAQQFPDLHSELNLSSLELGDSALYFCASSAGWGLSGNTIYFGEGSWLTVV.

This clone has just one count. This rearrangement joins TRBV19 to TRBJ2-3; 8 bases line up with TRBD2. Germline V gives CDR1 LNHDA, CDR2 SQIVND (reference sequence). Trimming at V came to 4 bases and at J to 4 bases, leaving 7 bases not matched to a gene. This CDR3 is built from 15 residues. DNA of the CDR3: TGTGCCAGTAGTAAGGCGGGAGGAATCGCAGATACGCAGTATTTT. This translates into CASSKAGGIADTQYF.

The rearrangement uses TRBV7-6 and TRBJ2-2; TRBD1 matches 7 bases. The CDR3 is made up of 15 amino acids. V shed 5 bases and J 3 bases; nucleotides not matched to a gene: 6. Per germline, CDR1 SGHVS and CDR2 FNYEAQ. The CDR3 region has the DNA TGTGCCAGCAGCCCCTATACAGGGGACACCGGGGAGCTGTTTTTT. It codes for CASSPYTGDTGELFF.

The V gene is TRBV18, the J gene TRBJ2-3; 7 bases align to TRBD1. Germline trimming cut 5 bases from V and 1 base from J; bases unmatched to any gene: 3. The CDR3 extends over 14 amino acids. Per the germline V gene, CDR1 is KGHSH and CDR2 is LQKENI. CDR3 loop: CASSIDRGTDTQYF. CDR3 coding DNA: TGTGCCAGCTCAATCGACAGGGGCACAGATACGCAGTATTTT.

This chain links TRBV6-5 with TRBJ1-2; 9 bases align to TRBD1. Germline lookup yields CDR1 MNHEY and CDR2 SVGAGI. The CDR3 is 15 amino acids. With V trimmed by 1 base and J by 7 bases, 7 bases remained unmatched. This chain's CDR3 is CASSYFGTGMGGYTF. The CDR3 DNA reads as TGTGCCAGCAGTTACTTTGGGACAGGGATGGGTGGCTACACCTTC.

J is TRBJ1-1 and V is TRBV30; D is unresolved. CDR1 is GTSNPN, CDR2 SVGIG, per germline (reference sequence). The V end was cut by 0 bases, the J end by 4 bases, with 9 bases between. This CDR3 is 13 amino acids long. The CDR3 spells CAWSVAKGTEAFF. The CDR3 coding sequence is TGTGCCTGGAGTGTCGCAAAGGGCACTGAAGCTTTCTTT.

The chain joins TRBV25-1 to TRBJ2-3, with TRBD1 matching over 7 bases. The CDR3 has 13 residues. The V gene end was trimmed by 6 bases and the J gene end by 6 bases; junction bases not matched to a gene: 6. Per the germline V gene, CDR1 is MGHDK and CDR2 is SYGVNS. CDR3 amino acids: CASSLTGRDTQYF. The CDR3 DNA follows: TGTGCCAGCAGCCTGACAGGGCGGGATACGCAGTATTTT.

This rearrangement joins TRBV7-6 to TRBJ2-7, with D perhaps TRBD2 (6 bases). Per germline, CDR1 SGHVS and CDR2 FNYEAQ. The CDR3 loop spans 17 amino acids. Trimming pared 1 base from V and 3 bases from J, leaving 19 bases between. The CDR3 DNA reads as TGTGCCAGCAGCTTAGATAGGTGGAGGGGAACTAGCTACGAGCAGTACTTC. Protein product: CASSLDRWRGTSYEQYF.

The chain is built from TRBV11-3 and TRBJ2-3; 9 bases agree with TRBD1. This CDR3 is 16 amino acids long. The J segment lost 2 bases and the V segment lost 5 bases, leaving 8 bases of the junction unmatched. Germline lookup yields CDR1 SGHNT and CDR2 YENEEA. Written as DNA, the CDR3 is TGTGCCAGCAGCCCGGGACAGGGAATCCTCACAGATACGCAGTATTTT. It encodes CASSPGQGILTDTQYF.

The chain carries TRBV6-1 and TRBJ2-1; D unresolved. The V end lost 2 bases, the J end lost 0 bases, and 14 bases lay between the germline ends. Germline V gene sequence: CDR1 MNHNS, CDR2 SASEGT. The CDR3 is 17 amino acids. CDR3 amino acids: CASSEQERHSSYNEQFF. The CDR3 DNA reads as TGTGCCAGCAGTGAACAAGAGCGACACAGCTCCTACAATGAGCAGTTCTTC.

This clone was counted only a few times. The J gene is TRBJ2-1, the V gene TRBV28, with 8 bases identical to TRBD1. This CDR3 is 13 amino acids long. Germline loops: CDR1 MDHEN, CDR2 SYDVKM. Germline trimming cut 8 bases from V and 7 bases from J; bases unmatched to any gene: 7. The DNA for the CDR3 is TGTGCCAGCTCGCTGCAGGGGGCTAATGAGCAGTTCTTC. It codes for CASSLQGANEQFF.

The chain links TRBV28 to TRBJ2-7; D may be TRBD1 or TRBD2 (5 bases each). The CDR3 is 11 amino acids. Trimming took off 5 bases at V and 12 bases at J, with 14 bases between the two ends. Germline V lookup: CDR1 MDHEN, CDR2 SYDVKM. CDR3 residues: CASSPGTPTYF. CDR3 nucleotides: TGTGCCAGCAGTCCCGGGACCCCGACGTACTTC.

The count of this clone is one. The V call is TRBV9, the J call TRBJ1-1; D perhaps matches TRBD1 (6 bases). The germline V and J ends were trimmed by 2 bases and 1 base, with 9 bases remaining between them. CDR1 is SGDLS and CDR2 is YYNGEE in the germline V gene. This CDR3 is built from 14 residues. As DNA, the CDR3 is TGTGCCAGCAGCGTTTTGACAGGGAACACTGAAGCTTTCTTT. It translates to CASSVLTGNTEAFF.

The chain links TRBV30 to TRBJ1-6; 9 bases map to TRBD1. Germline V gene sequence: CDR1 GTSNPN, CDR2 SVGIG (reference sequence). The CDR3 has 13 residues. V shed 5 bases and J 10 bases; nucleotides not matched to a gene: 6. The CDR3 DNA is TGTGCCTGGCAACAGGGGGCTGGATCACCCCTCCACTTT. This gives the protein CAWQQGAGSPLHF.

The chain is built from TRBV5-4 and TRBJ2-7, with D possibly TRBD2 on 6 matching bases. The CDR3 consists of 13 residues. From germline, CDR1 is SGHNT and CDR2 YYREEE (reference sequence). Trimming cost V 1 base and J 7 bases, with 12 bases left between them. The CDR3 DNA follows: TGTGCCAGCAGCTTGCGGGGGTCGTGGGAGCAGTACTTC. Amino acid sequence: CASSLRGSWEQYF.

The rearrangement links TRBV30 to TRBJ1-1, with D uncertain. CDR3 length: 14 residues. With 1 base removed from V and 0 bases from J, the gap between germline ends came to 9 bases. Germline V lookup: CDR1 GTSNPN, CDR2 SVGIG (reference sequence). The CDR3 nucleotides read TGTGCCTGGAGTGGTGGCCGGGTGAACACTGAAGCTTTCTTT. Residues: CAWSGGRVNTEAFF.

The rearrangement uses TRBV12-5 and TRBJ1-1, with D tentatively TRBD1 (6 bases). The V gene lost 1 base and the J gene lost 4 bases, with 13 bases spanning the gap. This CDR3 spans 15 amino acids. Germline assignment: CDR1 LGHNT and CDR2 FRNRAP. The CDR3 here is CASGLDLGQSTEAFF. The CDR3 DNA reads TGTGCTAGTGGTTTGGACCTTGGACAGAGCACTGAAGCTTTCTTT.

The CDR3 DNA is TGTGCCAGCGAGAACAAAGAGAGAGGCCGGGGCACTGAAGCTTTCTTT. As protein: CASENKERGRGTEAFF. The gene calls are TRBV5-4 and TRBJ1-1, with unresolved D. CDR3 size: 16 residues. V was shortened by 7 bases and J by 4 bases, with 23 bases between the two germline ends. The V gene's germline CDR1 is SGHNT and CDR2 YYREEE (reference sequence).

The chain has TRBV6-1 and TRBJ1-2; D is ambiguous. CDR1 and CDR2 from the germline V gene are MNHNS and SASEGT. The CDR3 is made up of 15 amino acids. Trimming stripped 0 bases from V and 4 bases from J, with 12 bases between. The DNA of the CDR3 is TGTGCCAGCAGTGAAGCGCTAGGCGGAACCTATGGCTACACCTTC. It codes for CASSEALGGTYGYTF.

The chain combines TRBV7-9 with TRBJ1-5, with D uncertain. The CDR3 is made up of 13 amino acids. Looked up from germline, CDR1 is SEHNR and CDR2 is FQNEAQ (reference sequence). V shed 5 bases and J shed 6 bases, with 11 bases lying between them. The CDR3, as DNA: TGTGCCAGCAGCCCCGGAGGAGGTCAGCCCCAGCATTTT. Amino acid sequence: CASSPGGGQPQHF.